The T cell receptor beta chain described here comes from a study of blood T cell repertoires in COVID-19. The assay was immunoSEQ multiplex PCR, and TCRdb's table has in-frame clones only and misses some. Found here are more than 200,000 clones, approximately 86% of them singletons; the top ten hold around 5%. Followed longitudinally, the Seattle patients had been enrolled during active infection. This CDR3 region has 18 residues. After removal of 4 bases from V and 2 bases from J, the junction contained 11 bases not matched to a gene. Germline assignment: CDR1 SGHTA and CDR2 FQGNSA. This clonotype was sampled from a woman in her sixties or seventies with COVID-19, enrolled during active disease. The sequenced sample was peripheral blood. The V gene is TRBV7-2, the J gene TRBJ2-3; 11 nucleotides line up with TRBD1. The CDR3 DNA is TGTGCCAGCAGCTCTTACCACGGACAGGGGGCTACCACAGATACGCAGTATTTT. Encoded protein: CASSSYHGQGATTDTQYF.